Listed below are T cell receptor beta chains from one sample, sequenced in a study of PD-1 blockade in classical Hodgkin lymphoma. TCRdb's copy holds only in-frame clones and misses some; the assay was immunoSEQ multiplex PCR. The sample lists 20,000 to 25,000 clones, around 94% occurring once. The sequenced sample consisted of peripheral blood mononuclear cells (PBMCs). These receptors all stem from a human donor with classical Hodgkin lymphoma. The CDR3 runs from the conserved cysteine through the conserved F or W. D genes are given only for firm matches. For some rows the clone size is stated as once, few or many, or as a class when expanded; others skip it.

j_call: TRBJ2-4
d_call: -
clone_size: -
v_call: TRBV7-2
cdr3_aa: CASSLVGGEKNIQYF
cdr3_nt: TGTGCCAGCAGCTTAGTGGGGGGTGAAAAAAACATTCAGTACTTC

j_call: TRBJ1-1
d_call: -
clone_size: -
v_call: TRBV15
cdr3_aa: CATSSPDSYTEAFF
cdr3_nt: TGTGCCACCAGCAGTCCTGACAGTTACACTGAAGCTTTCTTT

j_call: TRBJ2-2
d_call: -
clone_size: -
v_call: TRBV11-3
cdr3_aa: CASSLAPNTGELFF
cdr3_nt: TGTGCCAGCAGCTTAGCCCCCAACACCGGGGAGCTGTTTTTT

j_call: TRBJ2-7
d_call: -
clone_size: -
v_call: TRBV10-3
cdr3_aa: CAISESAVGPSDYEQYF
cdr3_nt: TGTGCCATCAGTGAATCCGCCGTAGGGCCGTCGGACTACGAGCAGTACTTC

j_call: TRBJ2-5
d_call: TRBD1
clone_size: -
v_call: TRBV7-2
cdr3_aa: CASSPTGVETQYF
cdr3_nt: TGTGCCAGCAGCCCGACAGGGGTAGAGACCCAGTACTTC

j_call: TRBJ2-1
d_call: -
clone_size: -
v_call: TRBV7-3
cdr3_aa: CASSFGGYNEQFF
cdr3_nt: TGTGCCAGCAGCTTCGGCGGGTACAATGAGCAGTTCTTC

j_call: TRBJ1-2
d_call: -
clone_size: -
v_call: TRBV7-3
cdr3_aa: CASSLFGGFGYTF
cdr3_nt: TGTGCCAGCAGCTTATTCGGTGGGTTTGGCTACACCTTC

j_call: TRBJ2-2
d_call: TRBD2
clone_size: once
v_call: TRBV9
cdr3_aa: CASSPSGGMNTGELFF
cdr3_nt: TGTGCCAGCTCCCCCAGCGGGGGGATGAACACCGGGGAGCTGTTTTTT

j_call: TRBJ1-2
d_call: TRBD1
clone_size: -
v_call: TRBV2
cdr3_aa: CASSDRGPGYGYTF
cdr3_nt: TGTGCCAGCAGTGATAGGGGGCCCGGCTATGGCTACACCTTC

j_call: TRBJ2-6
d_call: -
clone_size: -
v_call: TRBV19
cdr3_aa: CATGSGDSGANVLTF
cdr3_nt: TGTGCCACCGGTAGTGGGGACTCTGGGGCCAACGTCCTGACTTTC

j_call: TRBJ2-5
d_call: TRBD1
clone_size: once
v_call: TRBV9
cdr3_aa: CASSAGTGRIRTQYF
cdr3_nt: TGTGCCAGCAGCGCCGGGACAGGGCGAATTCGGACCCAGTACTTC

j_call: TRBJ1-2
d_call: TRBD1
clone_size: -
v_call: TRBV16
cdr3_aa: CASMDRVYGYTF
cdr3_nt: TGTGCCAGCATGGACAGGGTCTATGGCTACACCTTC

j_call: TRBJ2-3
d_call: -
clone_size: -
v_call: TRBV7-6
cdr3_aa: CASKASGTDTQYF
cdr3_nt: TGTGCCAGCAAGGCTAGCGGCACAGATACGCAGTATTTT

j_call: TRBJ1-1
d_call: -
clone_size: -
v_call: TRBV12-5
cdr3_aa: CASGPDSTGMNTEAFF
cdr3_nt: TGTGCTAGTGGGCCCGATTCTACAGGGATGAACACTGAAGCTTTCTTT

j_call: TRBJ2-5
d_call: -
clone_size: -
v_call: TRBV30
cdr3_aa: CASTRTEETQYF
cdr3_nt: TGTGCCTCCACACGGACAGAAGAGACCCAGTACTTC

j_call: TRBJ2-7
d_call: -
clone_size: -
v_call: TRBV2
cdr3_aa: CASSEGPYEQYF
cdr3_nt: TGTGCCAGCAGTGAGGGTCCCTACGAGCAGTACTTC

j_call: TRBJ2-7
d_call: TRBD1
clone_size: -
v_call: TRBV10-3
cdr3_aa: CAIRVTGQGSYEQYF
cdr3_nt: TGTGCCATCAGGGTGACGGGACAGGGCTCCTACGAGCAGTACTTC

j_call: TRBJ2-3
d_call: TRBD1
clone_size: once
v_call: TRBV10-1
cdr3_aa: CASSGGQVGTDTQYF
cdr3_nt: TGCGCCAGCAGTGGTGGACAGGTTGGCACAGATACGCAGTATTTT

j_call: TRBJ2-7
d_call: -
clone_size: once
v_call: TRBV5-4
cdr3_aa: CASSTAWDEQYF
cdr3_nt: TGTGCCAGCAGCACCGCCTGGGACGAGCAGTACTTC

j_call: TRBJ2-3
d_call: -
clone_size: -
v_call: TRBV7-6
cdr3_aa: CASSPLRSTQYF
cdr3_nt: TGTGCCAGCAGCCCTCTAAGGAGTACGCAGTATTTT

j_call: TRBJ2-2
d_call: -
clone_size: -
v_call: TRBV5-4
cdr3_aa: CASSPETSRGGELFF
cdr3_nt: TGTGCCAGCAGCCCGGAGACTTCTCGGGGCGGGGAGCTGTTTTTT

j_call: TRBJ2-7
d_call: TRBD2
clone_size: once
v_call: TRBV4-1
cdr3_aa: CASSQGLAGPYEQYF
cdr3_nt: TGCGCCAGCAGCCAGGGACTAGCGGGACCCTACGAGCAGTACTTC

j_call: TRBJ2-7
d_call: -
clone_size: -
v_call: TRBV7-8
cdr3_aa: CASSFPQGDTSYEQYF
cdr3_nt: TGTGCCAGCAGCTTCCCCCAGGGTGATACCTCCTACGAGCAGTACTTC